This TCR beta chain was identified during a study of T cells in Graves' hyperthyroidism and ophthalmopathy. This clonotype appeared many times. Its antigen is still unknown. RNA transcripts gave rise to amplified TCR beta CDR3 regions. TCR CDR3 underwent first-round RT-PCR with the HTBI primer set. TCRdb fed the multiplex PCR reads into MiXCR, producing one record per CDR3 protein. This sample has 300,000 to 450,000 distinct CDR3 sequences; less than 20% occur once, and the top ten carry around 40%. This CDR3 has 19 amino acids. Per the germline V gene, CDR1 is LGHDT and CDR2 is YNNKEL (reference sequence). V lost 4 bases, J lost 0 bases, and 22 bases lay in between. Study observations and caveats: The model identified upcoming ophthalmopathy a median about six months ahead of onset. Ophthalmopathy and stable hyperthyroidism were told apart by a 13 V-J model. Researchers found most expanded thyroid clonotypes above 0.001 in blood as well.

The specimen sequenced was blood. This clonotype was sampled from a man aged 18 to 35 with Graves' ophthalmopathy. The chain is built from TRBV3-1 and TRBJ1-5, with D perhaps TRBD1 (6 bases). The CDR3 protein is CASSPTGQSGSYSNQPQHF. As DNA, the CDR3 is TGTGCCAGCAGCCCCACCGGACAGAGTGGATCCTATAGCAATCAGCCCCAGCATTTT.